The 27 T cell receptor beta chains below all came from one sample that was sequenced in a study of cytomegalovirus exposure and HLA in healthy donors. This PCR relied on a set of 60 Vbeta primers and 13 Jbeta primers. Libraries were prepared by immunoSEQ multiplex PCR; TCRdb keeps only in-frame clonotypes and omits some of them. The repertoire holds 150,000 to 200,000 clones, with about 85% as singletons. The sequenced sample consisted of PBMCs. All receptors derive from a male donor in good health and CMV-seropositive.

The J gene is TRBJ2-3, the V gene TRBV7-2; 10 bases map to TRBD1. CDR3 length: 15 amino acids. V shed 0 bases, J shed 10 bases, and the junction held 7 bases outside the gene matches. Germline loops: CDR1 SGHTA, CDR2 FQGNSA. The CDR3 spells CASSLADRGRVSQYF. CDR3 DNA: TGTGCCAGCAGCTTAGCAGACAGGGGGCGCGTTTCGCAGTATTTT.

V and J are TRBV2 and TRBJ1-4; maybe TRBD1 (6 bases). The germline CDR1 and CDR2 sequences are SNHLY and FYNNEI. This CDR3 spans 13 amino acids. Deletions cut 8 bases from V and 3 bases from J, with 10 bases between. This chain's CDR3 is CASWDIANEKLFF. For the CDR3, the DNA is TGTGCCAGCTGGGACATCGCTAATGAAAAACTGTTTTTT.

The chain uses TRBV7-2 and TRBJ2-7; possible D gene TRBD1, 6 bases. This CDR3 has 14 residues. CDR1 is SGHTA, CDR2 FQGNSA, per germline. The V gene lost 4 bases and the J gene lost 4 bases, with 14 bases spanning the gap. In DNA form, the CDR3 reads TGTGCCAGCAGCTCCCAACAGGGTGGGTACGAGCAGTACTTC. Encoded protein: CASSSQQGGYEQYF.

This sequence joins TRBV11-3 and TRBJ2-2; D not certain. Germline CDR1 is SGHNT and CDR2 is YENEEA. V gave up 5 bases and J gave up 5 bases, with 9 bases separating them. The CDR3 is 13 amino acids. The CDR3 nucleotides read TGTGCCAGCAGCCGAACTCCTACCGGGGAGCTGTTTTTT. Translated, it gives CASSRTPTGELFF.

As concerns this clone: Other DNA sequences in this specimen translate into the identical CDR3. The chain employs TRBV11-2 and TRBJ2-2; D not resolved. The germline V gene encodes CDR1 SGHAT and CDR2 FQNNGV. The CDR3 is 13 amino acids. The V end lost 2 bases, the J end lost 3 bases, and 4 bases lay between the germline ends. The CDR3 reads CASSLTDTGELFF. The CDR3 coding sequence is TGTGCCAGCAGCTTAACAGACACCGGGGAGCTGTTTTTT.

J is TRBJ2-7 and V is TRBV7-2; D unclear. The CDR3 spans 12 residues. Germline V gene lookup returns CDR1 SGHTA and CDR2 FQGNSA. Trimming cost V 3 bases and J 2 bases, with 5 bases left between them. CDR3: CASSFVPYEQYF. CDR3 in DNA: TGTGCCAGCAGCTTCGTCCCCTACGAGCAGTACTTC.

This chain's CDR3 is CASSAVREREAFF. CDR3 DNA: TGTGCCAGCAGCGCGGTCCGGGAAAGGGAAGCTTTCTTT. The chain couples TRBV9 to TRBJ1-1; D remains unclear. This CDR3 region has 13 residues. The V end was cut by 3 bases, the J end by 8 bases, with 14 bases between. Germline loops: CDR1 SGDLS, CDR2 YYNGEE.

The genes are TRBV27 and TRBJ2-1; D perhaps matches TRBD2 (6 bases). Germline V gene sequence: CDR1 MNHEY, CDR2 SMNVEV (reference sequence). CDR3 length: 13 amino acids. The V gene lost 2 bases and the J gene lost 10 bases, with 12 bases spanning the gap. CDR3 DNA sequence: TGTGCCAGCAGTTTAGGGAGGCTAAGCGAGCAGTTCTTC. It codes for CASSLGRLSEQFF.

The chain carries TRBV9 and TRBJ2-2, with 7 bases lining up with TRBD1. V lost 4 bases, J lost 2 bases, and 5 bases stayed unmatched. Germline V gene lookup returns CDR1 SGDLS and CDR2 YYNGEE. The CDR3 totals 15 residues. CDR3 sequence: CASSPRQGNTGELFF. Here the CDR3 DNA reads TGTGCCAGCAGCCCTCGACAGGGTAACACCGGGGAGCTGTTTTTT.

This sequence joins TRBV7-9 and TRBJ2-3; 9 bases agree with TRBD1. Germline CDR1 SEHNR, CDR2 FQNEAQ (reference sequence). The CDR3 loop spans 15 amino acids. V lost 4 bases, J lost 6 bases, and 8 bases stayed unmatched. In DNA form, the CDR3 reads TGTGCCAGCAGCTGGGGGACAGGGAGCGTCGATACGCAGTATTTT. Residues: CASSWGTGSVDTQYF.

The V gene is TRBV19, the J gene TRBJ2-5; 8 positions agree with TRBD2. V shed 4 bases and J 2 bases; nucleotides not matched to a gene: 9. CDR3 size: 16 residues. The V gene's germline CDR1 is LNHDA and CDR2 SQIVND (reference sequence). CDR3 nucleotides: TGTGCCAGTAGTACCCCAGGGACTAGAAATCAAGAGACCCAGTACTTC. Amino acid sequence: CASSTPGTRNQETQYF. The variable domain in full, with the rest retrieved from reference TRBV19 and TRBJ2-5, is DGGITQSPKYLFRKEGQNVTLSCEQNLNHDAMYWYRQDPGQGLRLIYYSQIVNDFQKGDIAEGYSVSREKKESFPLTVTSAQKNPTAFYLCASSTPGTRNQETQYFGPGTRLLVL.

The rearrangement joins TRBV7-9 to TRBJ2-6, with 8 bases identical to TRBD1. Germline CDR1 reads SEHNR; CDR2 reads FQNEAQ (reference sequence). The CDR3 is 16 amino acids. V shed 3 bases and J 1 base; nucleotides not matched to a gene: 2. Here the CDR3 DNA reads TGTGCCAGCAGCTTGGACAGGGTGTCTGGGGCCAACGTCCTGACTTTC. This codes for CASSLDRVSGANVLTF.

The chain is built from TRBV7-9 and TRBJ2-3, with a weak D call TRBD1 (6 bases). Germline V gives CDR1 SEHNR, CDR2 FQNEAQ (reference sequence). This CDR3 spans 13 amino acids. V gave up 7 bases and J gave up 2 bases, with 10 bases separating them. For the CDR3, the DNA is TGTGCCAGCATCACAGGGTTCACAGATACGCAGTATTTT. This gives the protein CASITGFTDTQYF.

The chain joins TRBV7-6 to TRBJ1-5; tentative D call: TRBD1 (5 bases). Trimming took off 5 bases at V and 2 bases at J, with 10 bases between the two ends. The CDR3 consists of 14 residues. Per the germline V gene, CDR1 is SGHVS and CDR2 is FNYEAQ. The CDR3 DNA sequence: TGTGCCAGCAGCGCTTTACAGGGCAATCAGCCCCAGCATTTT. Translated: CASSALQGNQPQHF. The complete variable domain, with remaining parts taken from reference TRBV7-6 and TRBJ1-5, reads GAGVSQSPRYKVTKRGQDVALRCDPISGHVSLYWYRQALGQGPEFLTYFNYEAQQDKSGLPNDRFSAERPEGSISTLTIQRTEQRDSAMYRCASSALQGNQPQHFGDGTRLSIL.

This chain uses TRBV7-9 with TRBJ2-5, with D possibly being TRBD1 (6 bases). The length of the CDR3 is 18 residues. Germline CDR1 SEHNR, CDR2 FQNEAQ (reference sequence). V was trimmed by 4 bases and J by 2 bases, leaving 23 bases between them. This CDR3 reads CASSSFRPRTARQETQYF. The CDR3 bases are TGTGCCAGCAGCTCCTTCAGACCCAGGACAGCGAGGCAAGAGACCCAGTACTTC.

V is TRBV9 and J is TRBJ1-4, with 10 bases lining up with TRBD1. This CDR3 contains 14 residues. Germline V CDR1 and CDR2: SGDLS, YYNGEE. Losses at the gene ends were 3 bases for V and 6 bases for J; bases not matched to a gene: 2. CDR3 loop: CASSAGTGDEKLFF. CDR3 DNA: TGTGCCAGCAGCGCCGGGACAGGGGATGAAAAACTGTTTTTT.

CDR3 DNA: TGCGCCAGCAGCGGGACTAGCAGTACCTACAATGAGCAGTTCTTC. As protein: CASSGTSSTYNEQFF. The J gene is TRBJ2-1, the V gene TRBV5-1; 9 bases line up with TRBD2. Germline CDR1 reads SGHRS; CDR2 reads YFSETQ. V lost 4 bases and J lost 2; bases outside the gene matches: 4. The length of the CDR3 is 15 residues.

This chain uses TRBV5-4 with TRBJ2-2; maybe TRBD2 (6 bases). CDR3 length equals 14 residues. Between the trimmed V and J ends, which lost 2 bases and 6 bases, there was a span of 11 bases. Per the germline V gene, CDR1 is SGHNT and CDR2 is YYREEE (reference sequence). The CDR3 sequence is CASSFWGEAGELFF. The CDR3 DNA is TGTGCCAGCAGCTTTTGGGGGGAGGCCGGGGAGCTGTTTTTT.

The chain uses TRBV19 and TRBJ2-1, with TRBD2 identical over 10 bases. The CDR3 sequence is 15 residues long. CDR1 LNHDA and CDR2 SQIVND come from the germline V gene (reference sequence). Trimming at V came to 3 bases and at J to 7 bases, leaving 6 bases not matched to a gene. CDR3 loop: CASSIPSGRGNEQFF. In nucleotides, the CDR3 is TGTGCCAGTAGTATTCCTAGCGGGAGAGGGAATGAGCAGTTCTTC.

The chain recombines TRBV30 with TRBJ1-2; 10 bases align to TRBD1. V trimming: 3 bases; J trimming: 1 base; junction bases outside the gene matches: 2. The CDR3 contains 14 residues. The germline CDR1 and CDR2 sequences are GTSNPN and SVGIG (reference sequence). CDR3: CAWRGTGVNYGYTF. The CDR3, as DNA: TGTGCCTGGAGGGGGACAGGGGTTAACTATGGCTACACCTTC.

This chain joins TRBV10-3 and TRBJ2-1; 8 bases are shared with TRBD2. Germline values: CDR1 ENHRY, CDR2 SYGVKD. CDR3 size: 17 residues. The V segment lost 4 bases and the J segment 6 bases; nucleotides outside the gene matches: 14. The CDR3 sequence: CAISARGAGTISNEQFF. For the CDR3, the DNA is TGTGCCATCAGTGCGCGGGGGGCTGGGACGATCAGCAATGAGCAGTTCTTC.

In its sample, this clone was seen once. The chain is built from TRBV7-2 and TRBJ2-3; 10 positions agree with TRBD1. Unmatched junction bases numbered 2, after V lost 5 bases and J lost 3 bases. The CDR3 is 14 residues long. From germline, CDR1 is SGHTA and CDR2 FQGNSA. The CDR3 loop reads CASSRQGATDTQYF. CDR3 in DNA: TGTGCCAGCAGCCGACAGGGGGCGACAGATACGCAGTATTTT.

This clone was recorded only once. This chain uses TRBV6-5 with TRBJ2-2; 9 bases fit TRBD1. Germline V lookup: CDR1 MNHEY, CDR2 SVGAGI. V lost 3 bases to trimming and J lost 7 bases; unmatched junction nucleotides: 3. The CDR3 totals 14 residues. The CDR3 coding sequence is TGTGCCAGCAGTTATGGGACAGGGCACGGGGAGCTGTTTTTT. Translated: CASSYGTGHGELFF.

This clone has more than one count but fewer than ten. The chain carries TRBV5-1 and TRBJ2-7, with TRBD2 as a possible D gene (6 bases). Trimming stripped 5 bases from V and 7 bases from J, with 19 bases between. This CDR3 is 14 amino acids long. Germline V gene sequence: CDR1 SGHRS, CDR2 YFSETQ. CDR3 DNA sequence: TGCGCCAGCAGTTACCCGGGAGACAGAAGTGAGCAGTACTTC. This encodes CASSYPGDRSEQYF.

The rearrangement joins TRBV27 to TRBJ2-1, with 7 bases fitting TRBD2. Germline V lookup: CDR1 MNHEY, CDR2 SMNVEV (reference sequence). The CDR3 is 15 residues long. The junction had 6 bases not matched to a gene; V was cut back by 5 bases and J by 2 bases. The CDR3 bases are TGTGCCAGCAGTCTTTTAGCGGGCCCCTACAATGAGCAGTTCTTC. This translates into CASSLLAGPYNEQFF.

To note about this clone: One end of the junction fails to match germline, which may point to a read error. The chain combines TRBV7-9 with TRBJ1-2; D might be TRBD1 (5 bases). This CDR3 contains 13 residues. Germline V gives CDR1 SEHNR, CDR2 FQNEAQ (reference sequence). CDR3 nucleotides: TGTTCCAGCAGCGCCAGGGTGACTCATGGCTACACCTTC. This codes for CSSSARVTHGYTF.

The chain has TRBV10-3 and TRBJ1-1, with D possibly TRBD1 on 6 matching bases. The CDR3 consists of 18 residues. The V end lost 4 bases, the J end lost 3 bases, and 24 bases lay between the germline ends. Germline V gene data show CDR1 as ENHRY and CDR2 as SYGVKD. The CDR3: CAISAGQSLARRDTEAFF. DNA for the CDR3: TGTGCCATCAGTGCTGGACAGTCTCTTGCACGGCGGGACACTGAAGCTTTCTTT.